This T cell receptor beta chain was observed in a study of a mutant IDH1 vaccine in newly diagnosed glioma (dated by TCRdb to about 2021). In the study overall: Vaccination started 4-6 weeks after radiotherapy alone, or was given together with temozolomide cycles in the groups whose treatment included chemotherapy. Of the approximately 33 treated patients, approximately 60% were male and approximately 40% were female, and the mean age was 40.4 years. The week-35 safety follow-up was designated visit V12, and the week-47 end of study was designated visit V13. Before enrollment, most patients had been given radiochemotherapy with temozolomide as standard therapy, while the rest had received either radiotherapy alone or temozolomide alone. Peripheral blood samples were drawn at six visits, namely V03 (baseline), V05, V07, V10, V12 and V13. Longitudinal TCRB deep sequencing was performed for roughly 25 treated patients wherever samples were available for exploratory analyses.

The method behind the library was the immunoSEQ multiplex PCR assay. Rearranged TCR beta chain sequences were amplified using the hsTCRB Kit according to the manufacturer's protocol. TCRB libraries were sequenced on an Illumina MiSeq. The study's processing was this. The proprietary platform of the kit vendor was used for demultiplexing, trimming and gene mapping. TCRdb re-hosts the immuneACCESS table, in-frame sequences only. Its copies lack some clones; in the studies checked, an unresolved V gene accounts for under half of them, and the cause for the rest is not known. V, J and clone size are taken as reported in that table, and D and trimming were inferred from the DNA itself. This sample has around 50,000 clones in its table, and approximately 84% of those were observed once. About 4.5% of the sample lies in the top ten. On the study overall, not on this receptor specifically: Availability determined which PBMC samples were chosen for TCRB deep sequencing. According to the authors, sample limitations meant that analyses of patient blood samples could not be reproduced. Immune responses induced by the vaccine were seen in around 93% of patients across multiple MHC alleles. Changes in the top peripheral T cell clonotypes picked up by TCRB sequencing did not appear to be linked to pseudoprogression.

This clone occurred once. This receptor's antigen is unknown. Base quality data are lacking; no much larger clone is found one base away. The time point label of this sample denotes: week 47, end of study. A 20-mer mutant IDH1 peptide at 300 micrograms in Montanide made up each vaccine dose, which was injected subcutaneously together with topical imiquimod. Eight vaccinations were administered to patients in weeks 1, 3, 5, 7, 11, 15, 19 and 23, corresponding to visits V03 through V10. All donors had newly diagnosed IDH1-mutant astrocytomas of WHO grade 3 or 4 that showed loss of nuclear ATRX. The samples were drawn from NOA16, a multicentre, single-arm, open-label phase I trial in Germany that tested a mutant IDH1 peptide vaccine in humans for the first time. The DNeasy Blood and Tissue Kit was used to extract genomic DNA from EDTA blood for TCRB sequencing. CDR1 SGHDT and CDR2 YYEEEE are derived from the germline V gene. Trimmed from V: 3 bases; trimmed from J: 9 bases; junction bases lacking a gene match: 8. Its CDR3 holds 15 amino acids, cysteine through phenylalanine. Of all the DNA, just the CDR3 is kept, 45 bases in frame from base 1.

This receptor was obtained from a woman aged 25 to 39 with glioma. Some clones in this sample may be carry-over from other donors' samples. The sequence joins TRBV5-6 to TRBJ2-1, with 11 central nucleotides matching TRBD1. Source: PBMCs, taken from a glioma patient whose treatment included an IDH1 peptide vaccine. The base sequence is TGTGCCAGCAGCTACCGGGACAGGGGGACAAGTGAGCAGTTCTTC. Translation gives CASSYRDRGTSEQFF.